This TCR beta chain was captured in a study of neurological immune-mediated disorders. This clonotype was found many times. The antigen remains unidentified. This CDR3 region has 14 residues. Germline assignment: CDR1 SGHDT and CDR2 YYEEEE. Between the trimmed V and J ends, which lost 2 bases and 0 bases, there was a span of 6 bases. Libraries used 2 million unsorted PBMCs kept frozen in RNAlater. General study findings and limits: With the multiple sclerosis repertoire cluster, neither clinical nor MRI features showed any association.

The cDNA was synthesized by 5'RACE incorporating 10-nucleotide random UMIs. The output of every sequencing run exceeded 190 million TCR-beta sequences, derived from 15-18 subjects. TCRdb reprocessed the 5' RACE reads with MiXCR, giving one entry per CDR3 protein. The data contain about 82,000 distinct CDR3 sequences, 2% to 3% of them singletons. The sample taken for sequencing was PBMCs. The chain couples TRBV5-6 to TRBJ1-5; D not resolved. This clonotype was sampled from a woman in her 30s with multiple sclerosis. CDR3 sequence reads: CASSFRDSNQPQHF. The CDR3 DNA is TGTGCCAGCAGCTTCCGGGATAGCAATCAGCCCCAGCATTTT.